This is a list of T cell receptor beta chains from one sample in a study of Graves' ophthalmopathy and Graves' hyperthyroidism. TCRdb re-derived calls from the multiplex PCR reads in MiXCR, one entry per CDR3 protein. The data show some 390,000 distinct CDR3 sequences, approximately 16% seen once. The sequenced sample was peripheral blood. The receptors shown here come from a woman aged 18-29 years with Graves' ophthalmopathy. Both conserved end residues are part of each CDR3. Fields, in order: clone size, J gene, CDR3 length, V gene, CDR3 protein. Clone sizes are given selectively: once, few, many, or a class where the clone is expanded.

clone_size: many
j_call: TRBJ1-2
cdr3_length: 15
v_call: TRBV30
cdr3_aa: CAWSDTSDNNYGYTF

clone_size: NA
j_call: TRBJ1-1
cdr3_length: 16
v_call: TRBV6-2/TRBV6-3
cdr3_aa: CASSSSRGPLNTEAFF

clone_size: many
j_call: TRBJ2-7
cdr3_length: 14
v_call: TRBV12-3/TRBV12-4
cdr3_aa: CASPPKVDPYEQYF

clone_size: many
j_call: TRBJ2-5
cdr3_length: 14
v_call: TRBV6-2/TRBV6-3
cdr3_aa: CASSYARLTETQYF

clone_size: many
j_call: TRBJ1-2
cdr3_length: 12
v_call: TRBV19
cdr3_aa: CASNREEYGYTF

clone_size: many
j_call: TRBJ1-1
cdr3_length: 14
v_call: TRBV20-1
cdr3_aa: CSAHGERPNTEAFF

clone_size: many
j_call: TRBJ1-5
cdr3_length: 14
v_call: TRBV28
cdr3_aa: CASSFGGYNQPQHF

clone_size: many
j_call: TRBJ1-5
cdr3_length: 14
v_call: TRBV5-5
cdr3_aa: CASSPGDRGQPQHF

clone_size: many
j_call: TRBJ1-1
cdr3_length: 13
v_call: TRBV3-1
cdr3_aa: CASSQFKVGVAFF

clone_size: many
j_call: TRBJ2-7
cdr3_length: 15
v_call: TRBV6-5
cdr3_aa: CASSFLGPGPYEQYF

clone_size: many
j_call: TRBJ2-2
cdr3_length: 15
v_call: TRBV11-2
cdr3_aa: CASSLGLGNTGELFF

clone_size: many
j_call: TRBJ2-7
cdr3_length: 15
v_call: TRBV5-1
cdr3_aa: CASSPGTGVLYEQYF

clone_size: many
j_call: TRBJ2-3
cdr3_length: 14
v_call: TRBV5-1
cdr3_aa: CASSLEEGTDTQYF

clone_size: many
j_call: TRBJ1-5
cdr3_length: 16
v_call: TRBV20-1
cdr3_aa: CSAITALDRVGQPQHF

clone_size: many
j_call: TRBJ2-5
cdr3_length: 13
v_call: TRBV7-9
cdr3_aa: CASSLARFETQYF

clone_size: NA
j_call: TRBJ2-5
cdr3_length: 15
v_call: TRBV7-8
cdr3_aa: CASSLVGVGGETQYF

clone_size: many
j_call: TRBJ1-6
cdr3_length: 16
v_call: TRBV28
cdr3_aa: CASSSVGRGRNSPLHF